The present TCR beta chain was sequenced within a study of Graves' ophthalmopathy and Graves' hyperthyroidism. Germline V gene data show CDR1 as GTSNPN and CDR2 as SVGIG (reference sequence). The V segment lost 3 bases and the J segment 4 bases; nucleotides outside the gene matches: 2. This CDR3 is built from 12 residues. There are a few counts of this clonotype. Beta-chain TCR CDR3 regions were amplified from RNA transcripts. RT-PCR in the first round used HTBI primers; a second-round multiplex PCR followed. TCRdb ran MiXCR on the multiplex PCR reads and lists one entry per CDR3 protein. The sample yields about half a million distinct CDR3 sequences, under 15% seen once.

The chain recombines TRBV30 with TRBJ1-1; 7 bases fit TRBD1. Sample: blood. The TCR sequence derives from a young woman with Graves' ophthalmopathy. The CDR3 DNA reads as TGTGCCTGGAGGCCAGGGGGCACTGAAGCTTTCTTT. Translating gives CAWRPGGTEAFF. Combining the CDR3 with reference TRBV30 and TRBJ1-1 gives the whole variable domain SQTIHQWPATLVQPVGSPLSLECTVEGTSNPNLYWYRQAAGRGLQLLFYSVGIGQISSEVPQNLSASRPQDRQFILSSKKLLLSDSGFYLCAWRPGGTEAFFGQGTRLTVV.